This T cell receptor beta chain is from a study of blood T cell repertoires in COVID-19. The CDR3 covers 13 residues. Here immunoSEQ multiplex PCR was the method, and the copy in TCRdb shows in-frame clones only, minus some. The table has a few hundred thousand clones, around 89% seen once; the top ten hold 1.5% to 2%. The clonotype originates from a woman in her 30s with COVID-19, enrolled during active disease. Sequencing input: peripheral blood. The genes are TRBV7-5 and TRBJ1-4; the table calls TRBD1, which could not be checked here. TRBV7-5 is tagged as a pseudogene. DNA of the CDR3: TGTGCCAGAAGCTCTCGACAGTTAGAAAAACTGTTTTTT. This translates into CARSSRQLEKLFF.